These 26 T cell receptor beta chains came from one sample sequenced in a study of blood T cell repertoires in COVID-19 (dated by TCRdb to 2018 to 2021). The library was obtained by the immunoSEQ multiplex PCR assay. Sourced from immuneACCESS, this table was stored by TCRdb with only in-frame sequences that have V and J called. A share of the clones is absent; for the studies checked, an unresolved V gene accounts for under half, and the remainder has no known explanation. Recorded for this sample are over 110,000 clones; over 70% of them occurred a single time. The ten top clones hold more than 1.5% of the sample. The material sequenced was peripheral blood. The source of these receptors is a woman in her sixties or seventies with acute or convalescent COVID-19.

This clone has only a few counts. The rearrangement joins TRBV11-3 to TRBJ2-1; 10 bases map to TRBD2. V lost 4 bases, J lost 5 bases, and 20 bases stayed unmatched. The germline gives CDR1 SGHNT, CDR2 YENEEA. The CDR3 loop spans 20 amino acids. CDR3 DNA: TGTGCCAGCAGCTCATACCCCGGTACTAGCGGGACTACTGAGAACAATGAGCAGTTCTTC. Translation: CASSSYPGTSGTTENNEQFF.

V gene TRBV30 combines with J gene TRBJ2-2, with TRBD2 matching over 7 bases. CDR1 is GTSNPN and CDR2 is SVGIG in the germline V gene (reference sequence). This CDR3 region has 15 residues. Germline trimming cut 6 bases from V and 1 base from J; bases unmatched to any gene: 8. CDR3 protein: CACVRGGRNTGELFF. The CDR3 DNA sequence: TGTGCCTGTGTTCGGGGCGGGAGGAACACCGGGGAGCTGTTTTTT.

The V call is TRBV27, the J call TRBJ2-7; 8 bases fit TRBD2. CDR3 length: 15 residues. The J segment lost 0 bases and the V segment lost 3 bases, leaving 4 bases of the junction unmatched. Germline values: CDR1 MNHEY, CDR2 SMNVEV (reference sequence). This CDR3 is CASSFSGASSYEQYF. DNA of the CDR3: TGTGCCAGCAGTTTTAGCGGGGCCAGCTCCTACGAGCAGTACTTC.

This clone came up a few times. The rearrangement uses TRBV16 and TRBJ2-7; 7 bases map to TRBD2. Trimming took 3 bases from V and 3 from J; bases not matched to a gene: 8. Germline loops: CDR1 KGHSY, CDR2 FQNENV. There are 15 residues in the CDR3. CDR3: CASSQRESSDYEQYF. The CDR3 region has the DNA TGTGCCAGCAGCCAGCGGGAGTCCAGTGACTACGAGCAGTACTTC.

The chain employs TRBV5-1 and TRBJ2-7; D might be TRBD1 (6 bases). CDR1 is SGHRS, CDR2 YFSETQ, per germline. This CDR3 region has 13 residues. V lost 3 bases and J lost 2, with 9 bases in between. This chain's CDR3 is CASSSTGTYEQYF. CDR3 in DNA: TGCGCCAGCAGCTCAACAGGGACCTACGAGCAGTACTTC.

V is TRBV4-2 and J is TRBJ2-7, with 16 bases that match TRBD2. The CDR3 extends over 15 amino acids. The V gene end was trimmed by 4 bases and the J gene end by 6 bases; junction bases not matched to a gene: 3. Germline V gene lookup returns CDR1 LGHNA and CDR2 YNFKEQ. CDR3 DNA: TGTGCCAGCAGCCGGGGACTAGCGGGAGGGACCGAGCAGTACTTC. The encoded protein is CASSRGLAGGTEQYF.

V and J are TRBV2 and TRBJ2-5; D possibly corresponds to TRBD2 (5 bases). V gave up 2 bases and J gave up 4 bases, with 11 bases separating them. This CDR3 comprises 14 residues. Germline loops: CDR1 SNHLY, CDR2 FYNNEI. In nucleotides, the CDR3 is TGTGCCAGCAGTGAATGGACTGCGGGAGAGACCCAGTACTTC. It yields the protein CASSEWTAGETQYF.

This chain links TRBV6-1 with TRBJ2-7, with unresolved D. The V end was cut by 2 bases, the J end by 0 bases, with 8 bases between. CDR1 MNHNS and CDR2 SASEGT come from the germline V gene. The CDR3 covers 14 residues. The CDR3 DNA reads TGTGCCAGCAGTGAAAACAAAAGCTCCTACGAGCAGTACTTC. Amino acid sequence: CASSENKSSYEQYF.

This chain joins TRBV6-2 or TRBV6-3 and TRBJ2-4, with 9 bases identical to TRBD2. The length of the CDR3 is 19 residues. The V segment lost 4 bases and the J segment 0 bases; nucleotides outside the gene matches: 13. CDR1 is MNHEY, CDR2 SVGEGT, per germline. CDR3 sequence reads: CASSWGPGTSKRAKNIQYF. The DNA for the CDR3 is TGTGCCAGCAGTTGGGGGCCCGGGACTAGCAAAAGAGCCAAAAACATTCAGTACTTC.

The J gene is TRBJ2-1, the V gene TRBV3-1 (or the pseudogene TRBV3-2); TRBD2 matches at 11 bases. The CDR3 extends over 15 amino acids. V dropped 1 base and J dropped 9; count of bases not matched to a gene: 5. Looked up from germline, CDR1 is LGHDT and CDR2 is YNNKEL (reference sequence). The CDR3 loop reads CASSQGLAGLVEQFF. The CDR3 DNA sequence: TGTGCCAGCAGCCAAGGACTAGCGGGATTGGTTGAGCAGTTCTTC.

The chain recombines TRBV10-2 with TRBJ1-5; D perhaps matches TRBD1 (5 bases). The CDR3 is made up of 15 amino acids. From germline, CDR1 is WSHSY and CDR2 SAAADI. V lost 0 bases to trimming and J lost 4 bases, with 10 bases between them. The CDR3 DNA is TGCGCCAGCAGTGAGTCATCGGCAGGGAATCAGCCCCAGCATTTT. Amino acids: CASSESSAGNQPQHF.

The rearrangement uses TRBV7-8 and TRBJ2-5, with 7 positions matching TRBD1. CDR1 SGHVS and CDR2 FQNEAQ come from the germline V gene. There are 12 residues in the CDR3. The ends lost 6 bases at V and 11 bases at J; junction bases unmatched: 9. The CDR3 DNA reads TGTGCCAGCAGGGAAACAGGGGTCCTACAGTACTTC. Protein: CASRETGVLQYF.

V is TRBV28 and J is TRBJ2-7; a weak D match, TRBD1 (8 bases). CDR3 size: 15 residues. Deletions cut 6 bases from V and 1 base from J, with 16 bases between. Germline V CDR1 and CDR2: MDHEN, SYDVKM. The DNA for the CDR3 is TGTGCCAGCAGCCACAGGGGGGGAAAGTCCTACGAGCAGTACTTC. This sequence encodes CASSHRGGKSYEQYF.

The chain uses TRBV3-1 (or the pseudogene TRBV3-2) and TRBJ2-3; 7 positions match TRBD2. The CDR3 runs to 16 residues. V gave up 1 base and J gave up 6 bases; unmatched junction bases: 10. CDR1 and CDR2 from the germline V gene are LGHDT and YNNKEL (reference sequence). CDR3 DNA: TGTGCCAGCAGCCAAGTTTGGGGGAGGGCCGCGGATACGCAGTATTTT. As protein: CASSQVWGRAADTQYF.

J is TRBJ2-7 and V is TRBV15, with 8 bases matching TRBD2. Germline lookup yields CDR1 LNHNV and CDR2 YYDKDF (reference sequence). CDR3 length: 16 residues. J was trimmed by 6 bases and V by 6 bases; bases with no gene match: 16. In DNA, the CDR3 is TGTGCCACCAGACCCGGAACACTAGCGGAGAGGCGCGAGCAGTACTTC. Its protein is CATRPGTLAERREQYF.

This chain joins TRBV5-5 and TRBJ2-5, with 10 bases fitting TRBD2. The germline V gene has CDR1 SGHKS and CDR2 YYEKEE (reference sequence). V lost 4 bases, J lost 3 bases, and 12 bases stayed unmatched. The length of the CDR3 is 17 residues. The CDR3 spells CASSPGTSELKEETQYF. CDR3 nucleotides: TGTGCCAGCAGCCCCGGGACTAGCGAGTTGAAGGAAGAGACCCAGTACTTC.

This sequence joins TRBV11-2 and TRBJ2-5, with TRBD2 matching over 13 bases. Trimming at V came to 5 bases and at J to 4 bases, leaving 10 bases not matched to a gene. Germline-derived CDR1 and CDR2 are SGHAT and FQNNGV. CDR3 length: 17 amino acids. CDR3 region: CASSPSLAGGPGETQYF. For the CDR3, the DNA is TGTGCCAGCAGCCCGTCACTAGCGGGAGGGCCAGGAGAGACCCAGTACTTC. Full variable domain (rest looked up from reference TRBV11-2 and TRBJ2-5): EAGVAQSPRYKIIEKRQSVAFWCNPISGHATLYWYQQILGQGPKLLIQFQNNGVVDDSQLPKDRFSAERLKGVDSTLKIQPAKLEDSAVYLCASSPSLAGGPGETQYFGPGTRLLVL.

The V gene is TRBV5-6, the J gene TRBJ2-3; 11 bases map to TRBD2. After removal of 4 bases from V and 3 bases from J, the junction contained 7 bases not matched to a gene. Germline V gene data show CDR1 as SGHDT and CDR2 as YYEEEE. The CDR3 extends over 16 amino acids. This chain's CDR3 is CASSGSSGRTTDTQYF. CDR3 bases: TGTGCCAGCAGCGGATCTAGCGGGAGGACAACAGATACGCAGTATTTT. The full variable domain, rest sourced from reference TRBV5-6 and TRBJ2-3, is DAGVTQSPTHLIKTRGQQVTLRCSPKSGHDTVSWYQQALGQGPQFIFQYYEEEERQRGNFPDRFSGHQFPNYSSELNVNALLLGDSALYLCASSGSSGRTTDTQYFGPGTRLTVL.

The genes are TRBV30 and TRBJ1-5, with D unclear. Germline CDR1 reads GTSNPN; CDR2 reads SVGIG (reference sequence). This CDR3 region has 13 residues. V was clipped by 0 bases and J by 7 bases, with 10 bases between them. CDR3 residues: CAWSVLREQPQHF. The CDR3 bases are TGTGCCTGGAGTGTACTAAGGGAGCAGCCCCAGCATTTT.

The chain uses TRBV15 and TRBJ2-1; 9 bases are shared with TRBD2. V shed 6 bases and J 0 bases; nucleotides not matched to a gene: 3. This CDR3 has 15 amino acids. Germline V gene data show CDR1 as LNHNV and CDR2 as YYDKDF (reference sequence). CDR3 in DNA: TGTGCCACCAGACTAGCGGGTTTCTCCTACAATGAGCAGTTCTTC. This encodes CATRLAGFSYNEQFF.

CDR3 region: CASSDQGSLPNQPQHF. CDR3 coding DNA: TGTGCCAGTAGTGATCAGGGATCGCTTCCCAATCAGCCCCAGCATTTT. The chain uses TRBV19 and TRBJ1-5; D possibly corresponds to TRBD1 (5 bases). The germline V gene encodes CDR1 LNHDA and CDR2 SQIVND (reference sequence). The CDR3 has 16 amino acids. The V gene lost 5 bases and the J gene lost 3 bases, with 17 bases spanning the gap. The entire variable domain, with the rest obtained from reference TRBV19 and TRBJ1-5, is as follows: DGGITQSPKYLFRKEGQNVTLSCEQNLNHDAMYWYRQDPGQGLRLIYYSQIVNDFQKGDIAEGYSVSREKKESFPLTVTSAQKNPTAFYLCASSDQGSLPNQPQHFGDGTRLSIL.

The rearrangement uses TRBV28 and TRBJ1-5; D unresolved. The germline V gene encodes CDR1 MDHEN and CDR2 SYDVKM. Trimming took 2 bases from V and 2 from J, leaving 7 bases between them. The CDR3 covers 14 residues. Written as DNA, the CDR3 is TGTGCCAGCAGTTTAGGGAGGGGCAATCAGCCCCAGCATTTT. Protein: CASSLGRGNQPQHF.

The chain uses TRBV19 and TRBJ2-7, with 9 bases fitting TRBD1. V lost 5 bases to trimming and J lost 1 base; unmatched junction nucleotides: 3. The germline gives CDR1 LNHDA, CDR2 SQIVND (reference sequence). The CDR3 runs to 14 residues. CDR3: CASSAGTGSYEQYF. The CDR3 DNA follows: TGTGCCAGTAGTGCCGGGACAGGGTCCTACGAGCAGTACTTC.

This clone occurred many times. The chain combines TRBV7-2 with TRBJ2-5; weak D call: TRBD2 (6 bases). The V and J ends lost 2 bases and 9 bases respectively, with 19 bases between them. The CDR3 contains 15 residues. The germline V gene has CDR1 SGHTA and CDR2 FQGNSA. CDR3 in amino acids: CASSLPHGGGWAQYF. The CDR3 DNA reads as TGTGCCAGCAGCTTACCGCACGGTGGAGGGTGGGCCCAGTACTTC.

This chain connects TRBV19 to TRBJ1-5; D possibly corresponds to TRBD1 (5 bases). The CDR3 is made up of 14 amino acids. V shed 5 bases and J shed 7 bases, with 15 bases lying between them. CDR1 is LNHDA, CDR2 SQIVND, per germline (reference sequence). The CDR3: CASSWAGPLQPQHF. The CDR3 DNA reads as TGTGCCAGTAGTTGGGCGGGGCCCCTGCAGCCCCAGCATTTT.

The rearrangement joins TRBV4-2 to TRBJ2-7; 8 nucleotides line up with TRBD1. Germline lookup yields CDR1 LGHNA and CDR2 YNFKEQ. Trimming removed 0 bases from V and 3 bases from J; junction bases left unmatched: 4. The CDR3 consists of 15 residues. CDR3 residues: CASSQELQGDYEQYF. The CDR3 coding sequence is TGTGCCAGCAGCCAAGAATTACAGGGGGACTACGAGCAGTACTTC.